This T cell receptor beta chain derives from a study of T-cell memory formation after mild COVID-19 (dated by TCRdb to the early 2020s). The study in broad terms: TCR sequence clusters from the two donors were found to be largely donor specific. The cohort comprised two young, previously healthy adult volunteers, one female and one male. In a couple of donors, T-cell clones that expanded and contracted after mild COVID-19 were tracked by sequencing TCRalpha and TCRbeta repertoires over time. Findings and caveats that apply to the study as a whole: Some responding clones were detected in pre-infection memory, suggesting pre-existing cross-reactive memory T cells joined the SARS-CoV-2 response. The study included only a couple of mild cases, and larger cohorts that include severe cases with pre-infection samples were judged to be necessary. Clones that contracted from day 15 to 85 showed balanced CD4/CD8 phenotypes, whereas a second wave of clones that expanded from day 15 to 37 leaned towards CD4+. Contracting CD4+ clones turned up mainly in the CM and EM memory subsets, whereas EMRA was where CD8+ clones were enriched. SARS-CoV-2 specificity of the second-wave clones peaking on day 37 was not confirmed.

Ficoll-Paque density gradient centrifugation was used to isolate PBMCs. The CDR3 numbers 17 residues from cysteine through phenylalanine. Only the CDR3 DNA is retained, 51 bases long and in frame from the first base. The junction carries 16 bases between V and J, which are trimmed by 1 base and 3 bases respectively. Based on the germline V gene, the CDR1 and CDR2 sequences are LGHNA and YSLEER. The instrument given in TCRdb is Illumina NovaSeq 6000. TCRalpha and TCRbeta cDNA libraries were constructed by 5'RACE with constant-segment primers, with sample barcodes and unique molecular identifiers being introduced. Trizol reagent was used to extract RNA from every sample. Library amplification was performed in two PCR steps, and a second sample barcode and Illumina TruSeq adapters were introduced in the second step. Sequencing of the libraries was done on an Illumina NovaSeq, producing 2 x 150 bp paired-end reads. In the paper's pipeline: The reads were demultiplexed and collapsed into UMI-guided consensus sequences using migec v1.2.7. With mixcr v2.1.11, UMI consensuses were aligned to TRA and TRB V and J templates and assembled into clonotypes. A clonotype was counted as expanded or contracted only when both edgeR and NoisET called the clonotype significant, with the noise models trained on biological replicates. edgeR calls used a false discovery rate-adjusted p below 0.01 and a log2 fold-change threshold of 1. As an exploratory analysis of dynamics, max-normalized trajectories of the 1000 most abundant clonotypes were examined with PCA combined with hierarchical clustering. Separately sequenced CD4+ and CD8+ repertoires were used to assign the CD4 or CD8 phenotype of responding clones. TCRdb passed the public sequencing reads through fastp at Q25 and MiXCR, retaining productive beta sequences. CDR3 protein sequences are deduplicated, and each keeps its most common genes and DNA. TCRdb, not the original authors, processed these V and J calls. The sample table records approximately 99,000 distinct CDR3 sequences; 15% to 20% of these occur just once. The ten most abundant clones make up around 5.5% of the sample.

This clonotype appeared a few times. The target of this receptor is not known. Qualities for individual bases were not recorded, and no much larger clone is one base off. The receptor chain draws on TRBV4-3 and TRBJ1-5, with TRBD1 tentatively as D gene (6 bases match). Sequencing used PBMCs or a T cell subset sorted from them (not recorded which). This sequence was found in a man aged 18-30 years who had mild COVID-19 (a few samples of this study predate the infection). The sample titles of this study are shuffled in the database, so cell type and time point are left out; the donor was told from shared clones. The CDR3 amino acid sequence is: CASSQGSFRGANQPQHF. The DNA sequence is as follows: TGCGCCAGCAGCCAAGGTTCTTTTAGGGGGGCCAATCAGCCCCAGCATTTT.